Following are 16 T cell receptor beta chains from one sample sequenced in a study of blood T cell repertoires in COVID-19. The table came from immunoSEQ multiplex PCR; TCRdb's copy has only in-frame clones and leaves some out. Here the sample spans some 260,000 clones, around 84% being singletons. Material: PBMCs or T cells enriched from blood (not recorded which). The receptors stem from a man younger than 45 with acute COVID-19.

CDR3 sequence reads: CASSLAGRSEQYV. The CDR3 coding sequence is TGCGCCAGCAGCTTAGCAGGGCGGTCCGAGCAGTACGTC. The chain joins TRBV5-1 to TRBJ2-7; D is perhaps TRBD1 (5 bases). Germline CDR1 reads SGHRS; CDR2 reads YFSETQ. The CDR3 contains 13 residues. V lost 2 bases to trimming and J lost 6 bases, with 12 bases between them.

This chain connects TRBV6-5 to TRBJ2-5; 7 bases match TRBD2. CDR3 length: 13 residues. Germline V gene sequence: CDR1 MNHEY, CDR2 SVGAGI. Germline trimming cut 8 bases from V and 1 base from J; bases unmatched to any gene: 4. The CDR3 sequence is CASLRGVQETQYF. DNA of the CDR3: TGTGCCAGCCTTCGGGGGGTCCAAGAGACCCAGTACTTC.

Comments on this clone: Compared with germline, one end of the junction differs, possibly owing to a read error. V usage is TRBV5-1 and J usage is TRBJ2-3; a weak D match, TRBD1 (6 bases). CDR3 length: 15 amino acids. Germline V gene lookup returns CDR1 SGHRS and CDR2 YFSETQ. The CDR3 is CASSLVQGSTDTQYF. The CDR3, as DNA: TGTGCCAGCAGCTTGGTACAGGGCAGCACAGATACGCAGTATTTT.

The gene calls are TRBV15 and TRBJ2-3; D not certain. The germline gives CDR1 LNHNV, CDR2 YYDKDF (reference sequence). V dropped 0 bases and J dropped 0 bases, with 13 bases sitting between them. This CDR3 region has 17 residues. The CDR3 is CATSRDYMRSSTDTQYF. Written as DNA, the CDR3 is TGTGCCACCAGCAGAGATTATATGCGGTCTAGCACAGATACGCAGTATTTT.

The CDR3 DNA follows: TGTGCCAGCAGCCGTCAGGGATACGACAATGAGCAGTTCTTC. Its translation: CASSRQGYDNEQFF. The chain links TRBV3-1 (or the pseudogene TRBV3-2) to TRBJ2-1; tentative D call: TRBD1 (5 bases). The CDR3 totals 14 residues. V lost 4 bases and J 5 bases, leaving 12 bases between the germline ends. Germline V gene sequence: CDR1 LGHDT, CDR2 YNNKEL (reference sequence).

The CDR3 is CASSLRVGGEPNTGELFF. The CDR3 DNA reads as TGTGCCAGCAGCTTAAGAGTCGGCGGGGAACCGAACACCGGGGAGCTGTTTTTT. The chain joins TRBV7-3 to TRBJ2-2; perhaps TRBD2 as D (6 bases). Germline V gives CDR1 SGHTA, CDR2 FQGTGA. V was cut by 1 base and J by 0 bases, with 15 bases left in between. The CDR3 sequence is 18 residues long. Together with reference TRBV7-3 and TRBJ2-2, the CDR3 gives the full variable domain: GAGVSQTPSNKVTEKGKYVELRCDPISGHTALYWYRQSLGQGPEFLIYFQGTGAADDSGLPNDRFFAVRPEGSVSTLKIQRTERGDSAVYLCASSLRVGGEPNTGELFFGEGSRLTVL.

The CDR3 nucleotides are TGCGCCAGCAGCCAATCGGCTGGTTGGCGGGCAGATACGCAGTATTTT. Amino acids: CASSQSAGWRADTQYF. The chain links TRBV4-3 to TRBJ2-3; weak D call: TRBD2 (5 bases). The germline V gene has CDR1 LGHNA and CDR2 YSLEER. Trimming took off 2 bases at V and 4 bases at J, with 16 bases between the two ends. The CDR3 runs to 16 residues.

The chain has TRBV9 and TRBJ2-1, with 7 bases fitting TRBD2. Trimming took 0 bases from V and 14 from J; bases not matched to a gene: 8. The germline V gene has CDR1 SGDLS and CDR2 YYNGEE. CDR3 size: 13 residues. This CDR3 reads CASSVASGLREFF. CDR3 DNA sequence: TGTGCCAGCAGCGTAGCTAGCGGCCTCCGGGAGTTCTTC.

The CDR3 DNA is TGTGCCAGCAGCCGGGCCGGGACTAGCGGGAGGGAAACAGATACGCAGTATTTT. This gives the protein CASSRAGTSGRETDTQYF. The rearrangement joins TRBV7-9 to TRBJ2-3, with TRBD2 matching over 16 bases. CDR1 is SEHNR and CDR2 is FQNEAQ in the germline V gene (reference sequence). The CDR3 spans 18 residues. The V gene end was trimmed by 5 bases and the J gene end by 3 bases; junction bases not matched to a gene: 8.

V gene TRBV6-5 combines with J gene TRBJ1-6, with D unclear. V gave up 7 bases and J gave up 10 bases, with 14 bases separating them. The CDR3 sequence is 13 residues long. Germline loops: CDR1 MNHEY, CDR2 SVGAGI. The CDR3 DNA follows: TGTGCCAGCAAGGAGGCAGGATGGTCACCCCTCCACTTT. Translating it yields CASKEAGWSPLHF.

J is TRBJ2-5 and V is TRBV9; TRBD1 matches 7 bases. The germline gives CDR1 SGDLS, CDR2 YYNGEE. This CDR3 spans 16 amino acids. After removal of 0 bases from V and 0 bases from J, the junction contained 5 bases not matched to a gene. The CDR3 DNA reads TGTGCCAGCAGCGTAGGCAGCAGGGGGTACCAAGAGACCCAGTACTTC. Translation: CASSVGSRGYQETQYF.

The CDR3 sequence: CASMSGRSPYNEQFF. DNA for the CDR3: TGTGCCAGCATGAGCGGGAGATCACCGTACAATGAGCAGTTCTTC. This chain joins TRBV19 and TRBJ2-1; 8 bases are a match to TRBD2. The CDR3 runs to 15 residues. Germline CDR1 reads LNHDA; CDR2 reads SQIVND (reference sequence). The V segment lost 9 bases and the J segment 4 bases; nucleotides outside the gene matches: 11.

The J gene is TRBJ1-2, the V gene TRBV12-3 or TRBV12-4; weak D call: TRBD1 (5 bases). The CDR3 consists of 13 residues. Trimming pared 6 bases from V and 5 bases from J, leaving 13 bases between. DNA for the CDR3: TGTGCCAGCAGCCCCGACAGAACTTATGGCTACACCTTC. Residues: CASSPDRTYGYTF.

This sequence joins TRBV5-4 and TRBJ2-7, with 8 bases matching TRBD1. J was trimmed by 6 bases and V by 4 bases; bases with no gene match: 3. The germline V gene has CDR1 SGHNT and CDR2 YYREEE (reference sequence). This CDR3 is 12 amino acids long. Here the CDR3 DNA reads TGTGCCAGCAGCCTAGACAGGGGCGAGCAGTACGTC. It yields the protein CASSLDRGEQYV.

The chain combines TRBV19 with TRBJ2-2; 7 nucleotides agree with TRBD2. Germline CDR1 reads LNHDA; CDR2 reads SQIVND (reference sequence). This CDR3 is 16 amino acids long. V lost 6 bases and J lost 2; bases outside the gene matches: 9. CDR3 protein: CASSAELAVNTGELFF. CDR3 DNA sequence: TGTGCCAGTAGCGCGGAGCTAGCGGTCAACACCGGGGAGCTGTTTTTT. The full variable domain, in which reference TRBV19 and TRBJ2-2 provide the parts outside the CDR3, is DGGITQSPKYLFRKEGQNVTLSCEQNLNHDAMYWYRQDPGQGLRLIYYSQIVNDFQKGDIAEGYSVSREKKESFPLTVTSAQKNPTAFYLCASSAELAVNTGELFFGEGSRLTVL.

V gene TRBV20-1 combines with J gene TRBJ2-7; no definite D call. Germline CDR1 is DFQATT and CDR2 is SNEGSKA (reference sequence). The CDR3 length is 11 residues. The germline V and J ends were trimmed by 6 bases and 6 bases, with 12 bases remaining between them. The CDR3 DNA is TGCAGTGCGGGCCCTATTAGCGAGCAGTACGTC. The encoded protein is CSAGPISEQYV.